This T cell receptor (beta chain) was sequenced for a study of T cell responses to AZD1222 COVID-19 vaccine. Whole-study findings and limits: Spike-specific TCRs gained breadth and depth after people received two AZD1222 doses.

On this clone: The antigen is not known.

Here immunoSEQ multiplex PCR was the method, and the copy in TCRdb shows in-frame clones only, minus some. The sample shows 90,000 to 110,000 clones, 85% to 90% of them seen only once. V was cut by 1 base and J by 2 bases, with 15 bases left in between. Germline V gene data show CDR1 as SGHAT and CDR2 as FQNNGV. CDR3 length equals 16 residues. Sequenced here: peripheral blood, sampled on day 0 of AZD1222 vaccination. The chain couples TRBV11-2 to TRBJ2-7, with a tentative D call TRBD1 (6 bases). This TCR was sampled from an adult in good health. CDR3 residues: CASSLGPGHGAYEQYF. The CDR3 nucleotides are TGTGCCAGCAGCTTAGGGCCGGGACATGGGGCCTACGAGCAGTACTTC.